These 20 T cell receptor beta chains originate from one sample sequenced in a study of cytomegalovirus exposure and HLA in healthy donors. It was with 60 Vbeta and 13 Jbeta primers that the PCR ran. Method: immunoSEQ multiplex PCR; TCRdb's copy keeps in-frame clones and lacks some. Of about 130,000 clones listed, 65% to 85% are singletons. Sample: PBMCs. The receptor set was obtained from a woman aged 40 to 50 in good health and CMV-seronegative.

The chain carries TRBV25-1 and TRBJ2-2; 8 bases match TRBD2. The V segment lost 10 bases and the J segment 4 bases; nucleotides outside the gene matches: 8. Looked up from germline, CDR1 is MGHDK and CDR2 is SYGVNS. The CDR3 totals 14 residues. CDR3 coding DNA: TGTGCCACCGGGGGGGGGCTGGCCACCGGGGAGCTGTTTTTT. As protein: CATGGGLATGELFF. The full variable domain, in which reference TRBV25-1 and TRBJ2-2 provide the parts outside the CDR3, is EADIYQTPRYLVIGTGKKITLECSQTMGHDKMYWYQQDPGMELHLIHYSYGVNSTEKGDLSSESTVSRIRTEHFPLTLESARPSHTSQYLCATGGGLATGELFFGEGSRLTVL.

The chain uses TRBV30 and TRBJ2-3; 8 bases align to TRBD1. The length of the CDR3 is 15 residues. With V trimmed by 2 bases and J by 0 bases, 4 bases remained unmatched. The germline CDR1 and CDR2 sequences are GTSNPN and SVGIG (reference sequence). As DNA, the CDR3 is TGTGCCTGGAGTCTCGGGACAGGTAGCACAGATACGCAGTATTTT. It is translated as CAWSLGTGSTDTQYF.

As regards this clone: The DNA is left out, because the CDR3 cannot be placed on it with certainty; the CDR3 is given as TCRdb lists it. This sequence joins TRBV19 and TRBJ2-1; the DNA was not used to check the table's D call, TRBD2. From its first to its last residue, the CDR3 has 21 amino acids. Germline V gene data show CDR1 as LNHDA and CDR2 as SQIVND (reference sequence). Here the CDR3 reads CASSISGPGLAGGKFYNEQFF.

The chain couples TRBV27 to TRBJ2-2, with D possibly TRBD2 on 5 matching bases. Germline V gene data show CDR1 as MNHEY and CDR2 as SMNVEV (reference sequence). The CDR3 spans 16 residues. Trimming removed 6 bases from V and 5 bases from J, with 19 bases in between. Here the CDR3 DNA reads TGTGCCAGCAGACGTAGCGAGTACCAGCTTACCGGGGAGCTGTTTTTT. Translating gives CASRRSEYQLTGELFF.

The rearrangement links TRBV29-1 to TRBJ2-1, with D possibly matching TRBD2 (5 bases). Germline V lookup: CDR1 SQVTM, CDR2 ANQGSEA. The CDR3 contains 12 residues. V lost 7 bases, J lost 3 bases, and 10 bases lay in between. The DNA of the CDR3 is TGCAGCGCTTACCGGGACTACAATGAGCAGTTCTTC. Protein sequence: CSAYRDYNEQFF.

This chain connects TRBV5-4 to TRBJ2-5; D is unresolved. The CDR3 runs 15 residues. Trimming pared 2 bases from V and 1 base from J, leaving 12 bases between. Germline values: CDR1 SGHNT, CDR2 YYREEE (reference sequence). The CDR3 bases are TGTGCCAGCAGCTTTTCTAGTCGAAGCCAAGAGACCCAGTACTTC. This encodes CASSFSSRSQETQYF. The entire variable domain, with the rest obtained from reference TRBV5-4 and TRBJ2-5, is as follows: ETGVTQSPTHLIKTRGQQVTLRCSSQSGHNTVSWYQQALGQGPQFIFQYYREEENGRGNFPPRFSGLQFPNYSSELNVNALELDDSALYLCASSFSSRSQETQYFGPGTRLLVL.

The rearrangement uses TRBV6-1 and TRBJ2-4; 7 bases are a match to TRBD2. CDR3 size: 15 residues. Germline assignment: CDR1 MNHNS and CDR2 SASEGT. The V segment lost 3 bases and the J segment 9 bases; nucleotides outside the gene matches: 11. The CDR3 region has the DNA TGTGCCAGCAGTGATAGGGGCGGGAGCTTGGGCATTCAGTACTTC. It codes for CASSDRGGSLGIQYF.

The gene calls are TRBV5-1 and TRBJ2-7, with TRBD1 matching over 9 bases. Per germline, CDR1 SGHRS and CDR2 YFSETQ. With 0 bases clipped from V and 5 bases from J, the junction kept 12 bases outside the gene matches. This CDR3 spans 17 amino acids. CDR3 sequence: CASSLEWGTGGFDEQYF. Written as DNA, the CDR3 is TGCGCCAGCAGCTTGGAGTGGGGAACAGGGGGCTTCGACGAGCAGTACTTC.

This clone was picked up one time. The chain employs TRBV28 and TRBJ2-7; D perhaps matches TRBD2 (7 bases). Per germline, CDR1 MDHEN and CDR2 SYDVKM. Trimming pared 5 bases from V and 3 bases from J, leaving 14 bases between. This CDR3 has 14 amino acids. CDR3 loop: CASSIPGGGYEQYF. As DNA, the CDR3 is TGTGCCAGCAGTATTCCGGGGGGCGGCTACGAGCAGTACTTC.

In nucleotides, the CDR3 is TGCAGCGCCCTCAGAACAGGGGCGAACACTGAAGCTTTCTTT. Translated, it gives CSALRTGANTEAFF. The rearrangement uses TRBV29-1 and TRBJ1-1, with 7 bases lining up with TRBD1. V was pared by 7 bases and J by 1 base, with 9 bases of the junction left unmatched. This CDR3 contains 14 residues. Germline V gene lookup returns CDR1 SQVTM and CDR2 ANQGSEA.

The V and J genes are TRBV10-2 and TRBJ1-6, with TRBD1 matching over 9 bases. CDR3 size: 12 residues. V was clipped by 8 bases and J by 18 bases; unmatched bases: 11. Germline CDR1 is WSHSY and CDR2 is SAAADI. CDR3 nucleotides: TGCGCCAGCTCCCCCGACAGGGGGGGACCCCACTTT. It yields the protein CASSPDRGGPHF.

The rearrangement uses TRBV19 and TRBJ2-7; possible D gene TRBD1, 5 bases. CDR1 LNHDA and CDR2 SQIVND come from the germline V gene (reference sequence). This CDR3 has 14 residues. Trimming shortened V by 3 bases and J by 1 base, and 10 bases separated the two germline ends. Written as DNA, the CDR3 is TGTGCCAGTAGTATCCAAAGACAGTCCTACGAGCAGTACTTC. Translation gives CASSIQRQSYEQYF.

J is TRBJ2-7 and V is TRBV28; 9 nucleotides line up with TRBD1. The CDR3 contains 15 residues. The germline V gene encodes CDR1 MDHEN and CDR2 SYDVKM. The junction had 10 bases not matched to a gene; V was cut back by 6 bases and J by 4 bases. The CDR3 sequence is CASSQSTGGLYEQYF. The DNA for the CDR3 is TGTGCCAGCAGCCAATCGACAGGGGGGTTGTACGAGCAGTACTTC.

This clone was picked up a small number of times. This sequence joins TRBV19 and TRBJ1-5; D not resolved. Germline V gene lookup returns CDR1 LNHDA and CDR2 SQIVND (reference sequence). Trimming stripped 7 bases from V and 0 bases from J, with 10 bases between. The CDR3 runs 14 residues. As DNA, the CDR3 is TGTGCCAGTACATTGGCTTATAGCAATCAGCCCCAGCATTTT. It encodes CASTLAYSNQPQHF.

Points on this clone: Different DNA sequences within this sample yield the same CDR3. V usage is TRBV5-1 and J usage is TRBJ1-1; 7 nucleotides match TRBD1. The V and J ends lost 3 bases and 0 bases, in that order; junction bases with no gene match: 2. The CDR3 is made up of 14 amino acids. Germline lookup yields CDR1 SGHRS and CDR2 YFSETQ. In DNA, the CDR3 is TGCGCCAGCAGCTCGGGACAGTTGAACACTGAAGCTTTCTTT. Encoded protein: CASSSGQLNTEAFF.

This chain links TRBV7-3 with TRBJ2-6, with D possibly being TRBD1 (6 bases). The V and J ends lost 5 bases and 2 bases respectively, with 10 bases between them. The CDR3 loop spans 15 amino acids. Looked up from germline, CDR1 is SGHTA and CDR2 is FQGTGA. In nucleotides, the CDR3 is TGTGCCAGCAGCATCACAGGGCCTGGGGCCAACGTCCTGACTTTC. Encoded protein: CASSITGPGANVLTF.

The CDR3 DNA is TGTGCCAGCAGCTTGGGTTCGGGGAGCTCCTATAATTCACCCCTCCACTTT. Its protein is CASSLGSGSSYNSPLHF. J is TRBJ1-6 and V is TRBV5-6; D remains unclear. V lost 0 bases and J lost 0, with 10 bases in between. CDR1 and CDR2 from the germline V gene are SGHDT and YYEEEE. CDR3 length: 17 residues.

The rearrangement links TRBV2 to TRBJ2-7, with D possibly matching TRBD2 (5 bases). Trimming removed 0 bases at V and 1 base at J, with 10 bases between. This CDR3 is 15 amino acids long. Germline loops: CDR1 SNHLY, CDR2 FYNNEI. CDR3 bases: TGTGCCAGCAGTGAAGCGTTCACGGGATCCTACGAGCAGTACTTC. Amino acid sequence: CASSEAFTGSYEQYF.

This clone has only a few counts. The chain combines TRBV19 with TRBJ1-1; 7 bases map to TRBD1. The CDR3 has 13 amino acids. Trimming at V came to 4 bases and at J to 4 bases, leaving 3 bases not matched to a gene. Germline V CDR1 and CDR2: LNHDA, SQIVND (reference sequence). DNA for the CDR3: TGTGCCAGTAGTACCGCAGGGGGCACTGAAGCTTTCTTT. As protein: CASSTAGGTEAFF. The full variable domain, with the rest looked up from reference TRBV19 and TRBJ1-1, is DGGITQSPKYLFRKEGQNVTLSCEQNLNHDAMYWYRQDPGQGLRLIYYSQIVNDFQKGDIAEGYSVSREKKESFPLTVTSAQKNPTAFYLCASSTAGGTEAFFGQGTRLTVV.

This clone has only a few counts. The chain is built from TRBV6-6 and TRBJ1-4, with D possibly matching TRBD1 (5 bases). Trimming left V 4 bases short and J 8 bases short, with 11 bases between. The CDR3 spans 13 residues. Germline values: CDR1 MNHNY, CDR2 SVGAGI (reference sequence). The CDR3 region has the DNA TGTGCCAGCAGTTCCCCGACAGCGGAAAAACTGTTTTTT. This encodes CASSSPTAEKLFF.